This section outlines one TCR beta chain sequence together with its context. The target of this receptor is not known. No per-base quality is available; no much larger clone lies one base away. Sequenced using an Illumina HiSeq 1500. TCRdb redid the processing of the public reads, applying fastp at Q25 and MiXCR, and retained in-frame beta chains. Here each entry gathers all rows of one CDR3 protein and keeps the most common genes and DNA. The sample contains around 740,000 distinct CDR3 sequences, approximately 34% of them found a single time. About 2.8% of the sample belongs to the ten largest clones. Relative to germline, V is missing 5 bases and J is missing 5 bases, with 4 bases of the junction outside any gene match. Reading the germline V gene gives CDR1 ENHRY and CDR2 SYGVKD. The CDR3 runs 13 residues from the cysteine to the phenylalanine. Here the CDR3 DNA is all that survives: 39 bases in frame from base 1.

This sample stems from a study of T cell repertoires in cytomegalovirus infection (dated by TCRdb to between 2019 and 2020). Concerning the study at large: Donor HLA type was relevant to the analysis, because carriage of CMV infection together with the matching HLA type was indicated by public TCR beta signatures.

The full study reports these points: The ex vivo response was dominated by HLA-C-restricted CMV-specific TCR beta clonotypes, and the single most frequent clonotype in two of eight donors was supplied by these HLA-C-restricted clonotypes. In both this cohort and an independent cohort of 352 donors, the cumulative frequency of public TCR beta family members distinguished carriers of CMV infection plus the relevant HLA type.

Sequenced material: PBMCs. This clonotype originated in a human donor in good health (CMV status not recorded). Some clones in this sample may be carry-over from other donors' samples. The chain joins TRBV10-3 to TRBJ1-2; TRBD1 agrees with 8 junctional bases. The CDR3: CAISPGGLYGYTF. The bases read TGTGCCATCAGTCCAGGGGGCTTGTATGGCTACACCTTC.